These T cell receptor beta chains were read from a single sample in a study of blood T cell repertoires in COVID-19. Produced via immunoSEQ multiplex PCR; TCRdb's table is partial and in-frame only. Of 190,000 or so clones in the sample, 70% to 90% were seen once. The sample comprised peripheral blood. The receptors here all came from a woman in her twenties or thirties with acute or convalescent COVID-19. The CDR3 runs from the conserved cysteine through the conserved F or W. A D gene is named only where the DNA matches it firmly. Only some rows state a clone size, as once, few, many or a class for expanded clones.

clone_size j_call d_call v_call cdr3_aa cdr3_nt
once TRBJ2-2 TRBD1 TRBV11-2 CASRRQGAAGELFF TGTGCCAGCAGACGACAGGGCGCTGCCGGGGAGCTGTTTTTT
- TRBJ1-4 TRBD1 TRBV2 CASFPGQGAEKLFF TGTGCCAGTTTTCCGGGACAGGGGGCGGAAAAACTGTTTTTT
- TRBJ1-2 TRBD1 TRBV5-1 CASSEDRGSTF TGCGCCAGCAGTGAAGACAGGGGGAGCACCTTC
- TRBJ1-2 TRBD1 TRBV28 CASSGQGAYGYTF TGTGCCAGCAGTGGACAGGGGGCATACGGCTACACCTTC
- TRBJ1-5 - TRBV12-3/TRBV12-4 CASSFFRGQPQHF TGTGCCAGCAGTTTTTTCCGGGGTCAGCCCCAGCATTTT
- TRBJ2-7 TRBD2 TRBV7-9 CASSQIAGAYEQYF TGTGCCAGCAGCCAAATAGCGGGAGCCTACGAGCAGTACTTC
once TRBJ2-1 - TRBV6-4 CASSETGPPYNEQFF TGTGCCAGCAGTGAAACAGGGCCCCCCTACAATGAGCAGTTCTTC
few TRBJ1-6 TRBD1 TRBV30 CAWSVPRGRNSPLHF TGTGCCTGGAGTGTACCCAGGGGGCGGAATTCACCCCTCCACTTT
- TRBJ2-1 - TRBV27 CASSQFGDEQFF TGTGCCAGCAGTCAATTCGGGGATGAGCAGTTCTTC
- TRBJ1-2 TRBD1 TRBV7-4 CAIDRDRASNYGYTF TGTGCCATCGACCGGGACAGGGCATCTAACTATGGCTACACCTTC
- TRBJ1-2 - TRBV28 CASSRLATVPGYTF TGTGCCAGCAGTCGACTTGCTACGGTTCCCGGCTACACCTTC
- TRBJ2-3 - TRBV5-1 CASSWDTVTDTQYF TGCGCCAGCAGCTGGGACACCGTCACAGATACGCAGTATTTT
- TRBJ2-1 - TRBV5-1 CASSLGPSLYNEQFF TGCGCCAGCAGCTTGGGCCCCAGTCTTTACAATGAGCAGTTCTTC
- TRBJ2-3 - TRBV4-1 CASSQGGWVTDTQYF TGCGCCAGCAGCCAAGGAGGCTGGGTCACAGATACGCAGTATTTT
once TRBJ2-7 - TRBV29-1 CSVDRGGNQQYF TGCAGCGTTGACCGGGGAGGCAATCAGCAGTACTTC
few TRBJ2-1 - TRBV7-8 CASSLRSLIGGEQFF TGTGCCAGCAGCTTAAGGTCCTTGATCGGCGGGGAGCAGTTCTTC
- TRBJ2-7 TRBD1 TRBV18 CASSPGTGHYEQYF TGTGCCAGCTCACCCGGGACAGGGCACTACGAGCAGTACTTC
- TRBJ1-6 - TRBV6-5 CASSNDLVPNSPLHF TGTGCCAGCAGTAACGATCTAGTCCCCAATTCACCCCTCCACTTT
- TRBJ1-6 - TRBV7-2 CASTLPLGGQSPLHF TGTGCCAGCACGCTCCCACTCGGGGGGCAATCACCCCTCCACTTT
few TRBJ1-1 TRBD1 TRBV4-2 CASSHTGATEAFF TGTGCCAGCAGCCACACAGGGGCCACTGAAGCTTTCTTT
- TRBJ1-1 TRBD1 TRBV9 CASSVALGQGEAFF TGTGCCAGCAGCGTAGCCCTGGGACAGGGCGAAGCTTTCTTT
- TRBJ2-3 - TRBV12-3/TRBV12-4 CASRRGGTDTQYF TGTGCCAGCCGCAGGGGTGGCACAGATACGCAGTATTTT
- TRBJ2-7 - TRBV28 CASSPPRTTYEQYF TGTGCCAGCAGTCCCCCCCGGACTACCTACGAGCAGTACTTC
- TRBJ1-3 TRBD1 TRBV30 CAWQGVGGNTIYF TGTGCCTGGCAGGGGGTCGGTGGAAACACCATATATTTT
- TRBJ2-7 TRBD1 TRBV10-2 CASSLGTGGDDYEQYF TGCGCCAGCAGTCTCGGGACAGGGGGCGACGACTACGAGCAGTACTTC
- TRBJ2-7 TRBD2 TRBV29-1 CSVLAGGYEQYF TGCAGCGTTTTAGCGGGAGGCTACGAGCAGTACTTC
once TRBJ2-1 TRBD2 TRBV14 CASSQDPGLAGTNEQFF TGTGCCAGCAGCCAAGATCCCGGACTAGCTGGGACGAATGAGCAGTTCTTC
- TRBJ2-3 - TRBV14 CASSQDKRQDTQYF TGTGCCAGCAGCCAAGATAAGAGACAGGATACGCAGTATTTT
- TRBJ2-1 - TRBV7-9 CASSQLPGVALGEQFF TGTGCCAGCAGCCAACTCCCCGGGGTCGCGCTCGGTGAGCAGTTCTTC
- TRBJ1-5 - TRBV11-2 CASSLSENQPQHF TGTGCCAGCAGCTTATCGGAGAATCAGCCCCAGCATTTT
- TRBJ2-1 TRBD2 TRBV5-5 CASSRLAGGPHNEQFF TGTGCCAGCAGCCGTTTAGCGGGAGGGCCCCACAATGAGCAGTTCTTC
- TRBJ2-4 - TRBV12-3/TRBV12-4 CASSLWADNIQYF TGTGCCAGCAGTTTGTGGGCAGACAACATTCAGTACTTC
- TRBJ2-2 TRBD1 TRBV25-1 CASSETGKGETGELFF TGTGCCAGCAGTGAGACAGGGAAAGGGGAAACCGGGGAGCTGTTTTTT
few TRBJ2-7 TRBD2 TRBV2 CATSSTSGFSYEQYF TGTGCCACCTCATCGACTAGCGGGTTCTCCTACGAGCAGTACTTC
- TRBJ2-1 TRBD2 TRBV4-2 CASSQDGTRVGYEQFF TGTGCCAGCAGCCAAGACGGGACTAGGGTGGGCTATGAGCAGTTCTTC
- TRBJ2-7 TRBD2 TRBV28 CASRPSGSNYEQYF TGTGCCAGCAGGCCTAGCGGGAGTAACTACGAGCAGTACTTC
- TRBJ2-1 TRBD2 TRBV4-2 CASSLRLADYNEQFF TGTGCCAGCAGCCTACGACTAGCGGATTACAATGAGCAGTTCTTC
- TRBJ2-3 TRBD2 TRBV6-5 CASALAGTEDTQYF TGTGCCAGCGCTCTAGCGGGTACTGAGGATACGCAGTATTTT
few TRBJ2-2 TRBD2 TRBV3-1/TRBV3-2 CASSPGTSFGELFF TGTGCCAGCAGCCCCGGGACTAGCTTTGGGGAGCTGTTTTTT
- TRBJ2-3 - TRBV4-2 CASSQEGAWDTQYF TGTGCCAGCAGCCAAGAGGGGGCTTGGGATACGCAGTATTTT
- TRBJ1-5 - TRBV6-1 CASSERAPISNQPQHF TGTGCCAGCAGTGAGAGGGCCCCCATTAGCAATCAGCCCCAGCATTTT
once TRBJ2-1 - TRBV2 CASTGEQFF TGTGCCAGCACGGGAGAGCAGTTCTTC
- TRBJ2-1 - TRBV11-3 CASSLRFTLAEQFF TGTGCCAGCAGCTTGCGCTTCACCCTCGCTGAGCAGTTCTTC
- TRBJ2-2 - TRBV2 CASLGGRSTGELFF TGTGCCAGCCTCGGGGGGCGCAGCACCGGGGAGCTGTTTTTT
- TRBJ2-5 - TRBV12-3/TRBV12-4 CASSFRQETQYF TGTGCCAGCAGTTTTCGTCAAGAGACCCAGTACTTC
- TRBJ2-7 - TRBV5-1 CASSGAGSSYEQYF TGCGCCAGCAGCGGGGCGGGGTCGTCCTACGAGCAGTACTTC
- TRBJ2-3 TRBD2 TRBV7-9 CASSSAGVDTQYF TGTGCCAGCAGCTCTGCGGGAGTAGATACGCAGTATTTT
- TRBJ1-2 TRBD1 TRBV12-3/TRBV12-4 CASSPTGPDGYTF TGTGCCAGCAGTCCGACAGGGCCGGATGGCTACACCTTC
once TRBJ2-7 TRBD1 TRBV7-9 CASSLSRQGYEQYF TGTGCCAGCAGCTTATCGAGACAGGGCTACGAGCAGTACTTC
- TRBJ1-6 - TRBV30 CAWGSNSPLHF TGTGCCTGGGGGAGTAATTCACCCCTCCACTTT
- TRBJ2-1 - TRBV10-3 CAISESISPNEQFF TGTGCCATCAGTGAGTCTATTAGTCCCAATGAGCAGTTCTTC